The present T cell receptor (beta chain) was sequenced within a study of blood T cell repertoires in COVID-19. Sequencing used immunoSEQ multiplex PCR; TCRdb keeps in-frame clones, though not all of them. Of tens of thousands of clones listed, roughly 88% are singletons. Trimming at V came to 2 bases and at J to 3 bases, leaving 7 bases not matched to a gene. CDR1 is SGHRS and CDR2 is YFSETQ in the germline V gene. The CDR3 consists of 17 residues. The chain joins TRBV5-1 to TRBJ2-1, with TRBD1 matching over 11 bases. The sequence derives from a human donor in a cohort sampled during active COVID-19. Sequencing was performed on peripheral blood. The CDR3 region is CASSLPGTGGGYNEQFF. CDR3 in DNA: TGCGCCAGCAGCTTACCCGGGACAGGGGGAGGCTACAATGAGCAGTTCTTC.